One sample yielded the 13 T cell receptor beta chains listed below, sequenced in a study of T-cell reconstitution after alpha-beta-depleted transplantation in children. As it was prepared, the TCRbeta library received unique molecular identifiers. TCRdb reprocessed the PCR reads via MiXCR and lists one record per CDR3 protein. Of 300,000 to 350,000 distinct CDR3 sequences detected, under 20% appear once; the ten largest clones hold about 41%. Sequences were derived from PBMCs, mostly from graft donor cells, sampled 360 days after TCRalphabeta/CD19-depleted stem cell transplant. These receptors were collected from a male patient between 2 and 9 years old who had a stem cell transplant for acute lymphoblastic leukemia, so the T cells may come from the graft donor.

This clonotype was counted ten times or more. The chain couples TRBV24-1 to TRBJ2-1; D unresolved. The CDR3 is made up of 11 amino acids. Germline V gene lookup returns CDR1 KGHDR and CDR2 SFDVKD. The V and J ends lost 7 bases and 0 bases respectively, with 0 bases between them. CDR3 sequence reads: CATSSYNEQFF. Here the CDR3 DNA reads TGTGCCACCAGCTCCTACAATGAGCAGTTCTTC.

This clonotype has more than one count but fewer than ten. This chain links TRBV12-3 or TRBV12-4 with TRBJ1-4, with D possibly matching TRBD1 (5 bases). V lost 7 bases and J lost 2, with 14 bases in between. The CDR3 is 15 residues long. CDR3: CASNPGGGTNEKLFF. Written as DNA, the CDR3 is TGTGCCAGCAACCCGGGTGGGGGGACTAATGAAAAACTGTTTTTT.

This clonotype came up a few times. The chain employs TRBV5-4 and TRBJ2-7, with D perhaps matching TRBD2 (5 bases). V shed 1 base and J shed 7 bases, with 9 bases lying between them. The CDR3 is made up of 12 amino acids. Germline lookup yields CDR1 SGHNT and CDR2 YYREEE (reference sequence). The CDR3 sequence is CASSLLAGEQYF. The CDR3 nucleotides are TGTGCCAGCAGCTTGTTGGCGGGTGAGCAGTACTTC.

At least ten counts were recorded for this clonotype. The V and J genes are TRBV28 and TRBJ2-1; D call uncertain. The CDR3 length is 14 residues. Germline V gene sequence: CDR1 MDHEN, CDR2 SYDVKM. V lost 7 bases, J lost 0 bases, and 10 bases lay in between. CDR3 bases: TGTGCCAGCACTCGGACGTCCTCCTACAATGAGCAGTTCTTC. This gives the protein CASTRTSSYNEQFF.

This clonotype was seen many times. This rearrangement joins TRBV12-3 or TRBV12-4 to TRBJ2-3; D is uncertain. V was trimmed by 0 bases and J by 4 bases, leaving 11 bases between them. The CDR3 is 15 amino acids. The CDR3 DNA reads TGTGCCAGCAGTTTAGCGGATCCTCGTCCAGATACGCAGTATTTT. This translates into CASSLADPRPDTQYF.

The chain carries TRBV5-4 and TRBJ2-5; D is undetermined. Germline CDR1 reads SGHNT; CDR2 reads YYREEE (reference sequence). The CDR3 runs to 16 residues. The V and J ends lost 0 bases and 2 bases respectively, with 14 bases between them. The CDR3: CASSLGRLWTQETQYF. CDR3 DNA sequence: TGTGCCAGCAGCTTGGGGCGGTTATGGACGCAAGAGACCCAGTACTTC.

This clonotype was detected only a few times. The V and J genes are TRBV2 and TRBJ1-3, with TRBD1 as a possible D gene (6 bases). V was shortened by 7 bases and J by 2 bases, with 9 bases between the two germline ends. This CDR3 comprises 13 residues. Germline V lookup: CDR1 SNHLY, CDR2 FYNNEI. CDR3 in DNA: TGTGCCAGCATGGCAGGGGCTGGAAACACCATATATTTT. It codes for CASMAGAGNTIYF.

The V gene is TRBV12-3 or TRBV12-4, the J gene TRBJ2-1; D not resolved. This CDR3 comprises 15 residues. With 0 bases removed from V and 7 bases from J, the gap between germline ends came to 13 bases. The CDR3 DNA reads as TGTGCCAGCAGTTTAGCGGTAGCAATCGTGAATGAGCAGTTCTTC. This codes for CASSLAVAIVNEQFF.

The chain carries TRBV3-1 and TRBJ1-6; 8 bases match TRBD1. Germline CDR1 LGHDT, CDR2 YNNKEL (reference sequence). This CDR3 has 15 residues. With V trimmed by 4 bases and J by 7 bases, 6 bases remained unmatched. CDR3 amino acids: CASSPRTGRNSPLHF. CDR3 nucleotide sequence: TGTGCCAGCAGCCCCCGGACAGGGCGAAATTCACCCCTCCACTTT.

The chain carries TRBV20-1 and TRBJ2-7; 10 nucleotides agree with TRBD2. The CDR3 loop spans 14 amino acids. The V gene's germline CDR1 is DFQATT and CDR2 SNEGSKA (reference sequence). Trimming took 1 base from V and 0 from J; bases not matched to a gene: 0. CDR3: CSARVAGGSYEQYF. As DNA, the CDR3 is TGCAGTGCTAGAGTAGCGGGAGGCTCCTACGAGCAGTACTTC.

The chain couples TRBV6-5 to TRBJ2-1, with D unclear. The ends were cut back, 3 bases at V and 4 bases at J, with 10 bases in the middle. The CDR3 is made up of 14 amino acids. Germline V gene lookup returns CDR1 MNHEY and CDR2 SVGAGI. The DNA for the CDR3 is TGTGCCAGCAGTTATGGCATCAGATACAATGAGCAGTTCTTC. This sequence encodes CASSYGIRYNEQFF.

V usage is TRBV28 and J usage is TRBJ2-5, with a weak D call TRBD2 (5 bases). Germline V lookup: CDR1 MDHEN, CDR2 SYDVKM. This CDR3 spans 13 amino acids. V was shortened by 5 bases and J by 2 bases, with 9 bases between the two germline ends. In DNA, the CDR3 is TGTGCCAGCAGTCGGCTAGCTCAAGAGACCCAGTACTTC. It is translated as CASSRLAQETQYF. Full variable domain (remainder filled in from reference TRBV28 and TRBJ2-5): DVKVTQSSRYLVKRTGEKVFLECVQDMDHENMFWYRQDPGLGLRLIYFSYDVKMKEKGDIPEGYSVSREKKERFSLILESASTNQTSMYLCASSRLAQETQYFGPGTRLLVL.

J is TRBJ2-7 and V is TRBV6-2 or TRBV6-3, with D unclear. Germline CDR1 and CDR2: MNHEY and SVGEGT. Trimming removed 5 bases at V and 7 bases at J, with 9 bases between. This CDR3 comprises 11 residues. The CDR3 is CASSNAWEQYF. The CDR3 DNA follows: TGTGCCAGCAGTAACGCGTGGGAGCAGTACTTC.